Listed below are T cell receptor beta chains from one sample, sequenced in a study of blood T cell repertoires in COVID-19. Sequencing used immunoSEQ multiplex PCR; TCRdb keeps in-frame clones, though not all of them. Here the sample spans some 74,000 clones, about 80% being singletons. Sequencing input: peripheral blood. These receptors all come from a human donor in a cohort sampled during active COVID-19. The CDR3 runs from the conserved cysteine through the conserved F or W. D genes are given only for firm matches. Only part of the rows carry a size: once, few, many, or a class if the clone is expanded.

abundance,len,j_gene,d_gene,v_gene,CDR3nt,CDR3aa
.,16,TRBJ1-5,.,TRBV19,TGTGCCAGTAGTATACCCTCCGGACAGAGTGGTCAGCCCCAGCATTTT,CASSIPSGQSGQPQHF
.,15,TRBJ2-1,.,TRBV15,TGTGCCACCAGTGGAGGGGGGGACCTAGACAATGAGCAGTTCTTC,CATSGGGDLDNEQFF
.,15,TRBJ1-5,TRBD1,TRBV6-2/TRBV6-3,TGTGCCAGCAGCCCAGGGGGGGTTAGCAATCAGCCCCAGCATTTT,CASSPGGVSNQPQHF
.,15,TRBJ2-5,.,TRBV30,TGTGCCTGGAGTGCCCGGCGGGGCCCTCAAGAGACCCAGTACTTC,CAWSARRGPQETQYF
.,14,TRBJ2-3,TRBD1,TRBV5-5,TGTGCCAGCACCGGGACAGGGTTGGCAGATACGCAGTATTTT,CASTGTGLADTQYF
.,11,TRBJ2-5,TRBD2,TRBV29-1,TGCAGCGTGGGACTACAAGAGACCCAGTACTTC,CSVGLQETQYF
once,13,TRBJ1-6,TRBD1,TRBV19,TGTGCCAGTCGGGGACAGGGATATTCACCCCTCCACTTT,CASRGQGYSPLHF
.,17,TRBJ1-2,TRBD1,TRBV6-2/TRBV6-3,TGTGCCAGCAGTAAAACCGGGACAGTGAGGACAGGGGAAGGCTACACCTTC,CASSKTGTVRTGEGYTF
.,15,TRBJ2-7,TRBD1,TRBV2,TGTGCCAGCAGTGTCCTGGGACAGGGTGCCGCCGAGCAGTACTTC,CASSVLGQGAAEQYF
.,14,TRBJ1-5,TRBD1,TRBV6-5,TGTGCCAGCAGTTCCAGGGGGATCCGGCAGCCCCAGCATTTT,CASSSRGIRQPQHF
.,15,TRBJ2-2,.,TRBV6-5,TGTGCCAGCAGTTACTCCGAGGGCAGAACCGGGGAGCTGTTTTTT,CASSYSEGRTGELFF
.,17,TRBJ2-1,.,TRBV21-1,TGTGCCAGCAGCTGGCGCAGAGGAGGGGCCTCCTACAATGAGCAGTTCTTC,CASSWRRGGASYNEQFF
once,18,TRBJ2-5,TRBD2,TRBV14,TGTGCCAGCAGCCAAGACCCCATCAGCGGGGGGCTCCAAGAGACCCAGTACTTC,CASSQDPISGGLQETQYF
.,20,TRBJ2-3,TRBD2,TRBV6-2/TRBV6-3,TGTGCCAGCAGTTACTCTAGACTAGCGGGAGAGCTAACCCTAGTAGATACGCAGTATTTT,CASSYSRLAGELTLVDTQYF
.,14,TRBJ2-3,.,TRBV1,TGCACCAGCAGCCTAGCGGGGGGCATAGATACGCAGTATTTT,CTSSLAGGIDTQYF
.,13,TRBJ2-7,.,TRBV5-6,TGTGCCAGCAGCTTGGACTTCTCCTACGAGCAGTACTTC,CASSLDFSYEQYF
.,15,TRBJ2-3,TRBD2,TRBV18,TGTGCCAGCTCACAACTAGCGTCCTTCACAGATACGCAGTATTTT,CASSQLASFTDTQYF
.,14,TRBJ2-5,.,TRBV7-2,TGTGCCAGCAGCTTAGCGGGCAGTAAAGAGACCCAGTACTTC,CASSLAGSKETQYF
.,18,TRBJ1-6,TRBD1,TRBV5-5,TGTGCCAGCAGCCCGGGAACAGGGGCCAGCTCCTATAATTCACCCCTCCACTTT,CASSPGTGASSYNSPLHF
.,17,TRBJ2-3,TRBD2,TRBV15,TGTGCCACCAGCAGAGGGAGCCTAGCGGGAGGAACAGATACGCAGTATTTT,CATSRGSLAGGTDTQYF
.,14,TRBJ2-3,TRBD2,TRBV6-5,TGTGCCAGCAGACCGGGACTACACACAGATACGCAGTATTTT,CASRPGLHTDTQYF
.,14,TRBJ2-1,.,TRBV4-1,TGCGCCAGCAGCCTTGGGCGGACAAACAATGAGCAGTTCTTC,CASSLGRTNNEQFF
.,14,TRBJ1-1,.,TRBV6-6,TGTGCCAGCAGTCTTGGGGGGGGAAACACTGAAGCTTTCTTT,CASSLGGGNTEAFF